These 6 T cell receptor beta chains were sequenced from one sample in a study of a mutant IDH1 vaccine in newly diagnosed glioma. Clones were sequenced by immunoSEQ multiplex PCR, and TCRdb holds only the in-frame ones, with some missing. This table has tens of thousands of clones, 87% appearing once. Antigens for these TCRs are unknown. The time point denotes: week 23, last vaccination. The study gave 300 ug of mutant IDH1 20-mer peptide per vaccine dose, with topical imiquimod. Material: PBMCs, obtained from a glioma patient whose treatment included an IDH1 peptide vaccine. The receptors originated from a man aged 40-49 years with glioma.

The chain couples TRBV29-1 to TRBJ2-7; tentatively, D is TRBD1 or TRBD2 (5 bases each). The V gene lost 8 bases and the J gene lost 2 bases, with 22 bases spanning the gap. The CDR3 sequence is 15 residues long. The germline CDR1 and CDR2 sequences are SQVTM and ANQGSEA. In DNA, the CDR3 is TGCAGCTTTCTATTAATGAGGGGAACGCCCTACGAGCAGTACTTC. Its translation: CSFLLMRGTPYEQYF.

The genes are TRBV6-1 and TRBJ2-7; D is unclear. CDR1 is MNHNS, CDR2 SASEGT, per germline. The ends were cut back, 6 bases at V and 2 bases at J, with 11 bases in the middle. This CDR3 spans 13 amino acids. The DNA for the CDR3 is TGTGCCAGCAGGCCTTCAGAGGCCTACGAGCAGTACTTC. It codes for CASRPSEAYEQYF.

V and J are TRBV10-1 and TRBJ1-5; unclear D gene. The CDR3 is 15 residues long. The germline V gene encodes CDR1 WNHNN and CDR2 SYGVQD (reference sequence). Between the trimmed V and J ends, which lost 2 bases and 5 bases, there was a span of 13 bases. The CDR3 DNA reads as TGCGCCAGCAGTGAGAGGCGGGTTGAGGATCAGCCCCAGCATTTT. As protein: CASSERRVEDQPQHF.

V gene TRBV21-1 combines with J gene TRBJ2-7; the tabulated D call, TRBD2, remains unverified against the DNA. TRBV21-1 is a known pseudogene. The CDR3 has 14 residues. CDR3 nucleotide sequence: TGTGCCAGCAGCAAAGCTGCGGGAGTCCCCGAGCAGTACTTC. This translates into CASSKAAGVPEQYF.

This clone was found a few times. The chain recombines TRBV14 with TRBJ1-5; D remains ambiguous. This CDR3 comprises 13 residues. Trimming removed 3 bases from V and 3 bases from J, with 6 bases in between. Germline loops: CDR1 SGHDN, CDR2 FVKESK. The CDR3 nucleotides read TGTGCCAGCAGCCAGTCCTTCAATCAGCCCCAGCATTTT. This sequence encodes CASSQSFNQPQHF.

The chain uses TRBV28 and TRBJ2-5, with 7 nucleotides matching TRBD2. Germline CDR1 and CDR2: MDHEN and SYDVKM. Trimming removed 7 bases from V and 2 bases from J; junction bases left unmatched: 10. The CDR3 sequence is 15 residues long. The CDR3 DNA follows: TGTGCCAGCAACTCCCTGGCGGGAGCTCAAGAGACCCAGTACTTC. Translating it yields CASNSLAGAQETQYF.